The next 12 T cell receptor beta chains were all read from a single sample in a study of technical replicates of blood from a few donors (dated by TCRdb to about 2017). Libraries came from the immunoSEQ multiplex PCR assay. In its TCRdb copy, this immuneACCESS table keeps in-frame sequences only and misses some clones. Where compared with another copy, unresolved V genes explain less than half of these, and the others have no known cause. For this sample there are tens of thousands of clones; around 94% appear just once. The ten largest clones take up under 0.3% of the sample. Sequencing was carried out using T cells isolated from PBMCs. Every receptor here comes from a human donor in good health.

V and J are TRBV5-6 and TRBJ2-7, with TRBD2 matching 9 bases. The CDR3 totals 17 residues. The trim removed 4 bases at V and 3 bases at J, leaving 14 bases unmatched. Germline V gives CDR1 SGHDT, CDR2 YYEEEE. The CDR3: CASSTRYELAGLYEQYF. The CDR3 region has the DNA TGTGCCAGCAGCACACGGTACGAACTAGCGGGTCTCTACGAGCAGTACTTC.

V usage is TRBV11-3 and J usage is TRBJ2-3; TRBD2 agrees at 8 bases. Germline CDR1 is SGHNT and CDR2 is YENEEA. The CDR3 covers 16 residues. J was trimmed by 0 bases and V by 5 bases; bases with no gene match: 7. The chain's CDR3 is CASSLGTRTSTDTQYF. The CDR3 DNA sequence: TGTGCCAGCAGCCTAGGGACTAGGACCAGCACAGATACGCAGTATTTT.

The chain has TRBV5-1 and TRBJ2-1; 9 bases map to TRBD1. CDR1 is SGHRS, CDR2 YFSETQ, per germline. V lost 3 bases to trimming and J lost 5 bases; unmatched junction nucleotides: 6. The CDR3 is 15 amino acids. The CDR3 reads CASSSGQGPNNEQFF. The CDR3 DNA follows: TGCGCCAGCAGCTCCGGACAGGGGCCCAACAATGAGCAGTTCTTC.

The chain recombines TRBV15 with TRBJ2-7, with D perhaps TRBD1 (6 bases). The germline V gene encodes CDR1 LNHNV and CDR2 YYDKDF (reference sequence). Trimming took off 0 bases at V and 2 bases at J, with 14 bases between the two ends. This CDR3 is 16 amino acids long. CDR3 loop: CATSREWAGAAYEQYF. DNA of the CDR3: TGTGCCACCAGCAGAGAATGGGCAGGGGCGGCCTACGAGCAGTACTTC. The full variable domain, completed using reference TRBV15 and TRBJ2-7, is DAMVIQNPRYQVTQFGKPVTLSCSQTLNHNVMYWYQQKSSQAPKLLFHYYDKDFNNEADTPDNFQSRRPNTSFCFLDIRSPGLGDTAMYLCATSREWAGAAYEQYFGPGTRLTVT.

The chain is built from TRBV5-1 and TRBJ1-2; D is uncertain. Trimming pared 1 base from V and 5 bases from J, leaving 6 bases between. This CDR3 contains 12 residues. CDR1 and CDR2 from the germline V gene are SGHRS and YFSETQ. The CDR3 region has the DNA TGCGCCAGCAGCTTGTACAGTTATGGCTACACCTTC. This sequence encodes CASSLYSYGYTF.

The chain is built from TRBV6-1 and TRBJ2-7; 7 bases are shared with TRBD1. The CDR3 has 14 residues. Unmatched junction bases numbered 10, after V lost 10 bases and J lost 1 base. CDR1 and CDR2 from the germline V gene are MNHNS and SASEGT. CDR3 residues: CAIDRVESSYEQYF. The CDR3 DNA reads as TGTGCCATTGACAGGGTAGAGTCATCCTACGAGCAGTACTTC.

The chain joins TRBV11-3 to TRBJ2-5; 15 nucleotides match TRBD2. This CDR3 region has 17 residues. After removal of 5 bases from V and 5 bases from J, the junction contained 9 bases not matched to a gene. The germline gives CDR1 SGHNT, CDR2 YENEEA. The CDR3 coding sequence is TGTGCCAGCAGCCTCGGACTAGCGGGGGGGCGTAGGGAGACCCAGTACTTC. Protein: CASSLGLAGGRRETQYF.

The rearrangement uses TRBV9 and TRBJ2-3, with TRBD2 identical over 8 bases. The length of the CDR3 is 15 residues. Germline V CDR1 and CDR2: SGDLS, YYNGEE. The trim removed 4 bases at V and 5 bases at J, leaving 9 bases unmatched. The CDR3, as DNA: TGTGCCAGCAGCATCCGCGGGGGGCGGGGAGATACGCAGTATTTT. It codes for CASSIRGGRGDTQYF.

CDR3 in DNA: TGCGCCAGCAAAGAAGGTGTCGGGACAGGGCGGATCCCTTATCGTGGCTACACCTTC. As protein: CASKEGVGTGRIPYRGYTF. The J gene is TRBJ1-2, the V gene TRBV23-1; 9 bases are a match to TRBD1. TRBV23-1 is an ORF, with its function uncertain. With 7 bases clipped from V and 7 bases from J, the junction kept 25 bases outside the gene matches. The CDR3 runs to 19 residues.

The V call is TRBV28, the J call TRBJ1-2, with a tentative D call TRBD1 (6 bases). Germline-derived CDR1 and CDR2 are MDHEN and SYDVKM. Trimming removed 5 bases at V and 4 bases at J, with 17 bases between. This CDR3 has 15 residues. DNA of the CDR3: TGTGCCAGCAGTCCTCCGGACAGAAAAAGCTATGGCTACACCTTC. The encoded protein is CASSPPDRKSYGYTF.

The gene calls are TRBV7-8 and TRBJ1-4; 8 nucleotides match TRBD1. This CDR3 spans 17 amino acids. The V and J ends lost 4 bases and 4 bases, in that order; junction bases with no gene match: 11. Germline assignment: CDR1 SGHVS and CDR2 FQNEAQ. Here the CDR3 reads CASSSFDWTGFNEKLFF. The CDR3, as DNA: TGTGCCAGCAGCTCCTTCGATTGGACAGGGTTTAATGAAAAACTGTTTTTT.

V usage is TRBV30 and J usage is TRBJ1-1, with 10 nucleotides matching TRBD1. J gave up 4 bases and V 7 bases, and 9 bases lay outside the gene matches. The CDR3 totals 14 residues. The germline V gene has CDR1 GTSNPN and CDR2 SVGIG (reference sequence). For the CDR3, the DNA is TGTGCCTTAAGACAGGGGGCCGGAGTCACTGAAGCTTTCTTT. Residues: CALRQGAGVTEAFF.